This T cell receptor beta chain was sequenced during a study of shared clonotypes between healthy human individuals. Profiling relied on immunoSEQ multiplex PCR, and the TCRdb table lists in-frame clones only, not all of them. The sample contains some 500,000 clones, approximately 95% of which appear only once. Trimming cost V 4 bases and J 3 bases; bases outside gene matches: 10. The length of the CDR3 is 17 residues. Germline V gene data show CDR1 as SGHNT and CDR2 as YYREEE (reference sequence). The receptor comes from a woman aged 25-40 years in good health. This chain connects TRBV5-4 to TRBJ2-6, with 7 nucleotides matching TRBD1. The material sequenced was naive CD4+ T cells sorted from blood. The sample's subset: CD45RA+ positively selected. The CDR3: CASSQLTGAGGANVLTF. DNA of the CDR3: TGTGCCAGCAGCCAATTAACAGGGGCAGGTGGGGCCAACGTCCTGACTTTC.